The clone carrying this T cell receptor (beta chain) was recorded at least ten times. The source of the sample is a study of Graves' ophthalmopathy and Graves' hyperthyroidism. Uncontrolled infections, other autoimmune diseases, pregnancy or lactation barred patients from enrollment. Germline CDR1 SQVTM, CDR2 ANQGSEA. The CDR3 is made up of 12 amino acids. V was clipped by 7 bases and J by 1 base, with 11 bases between them. For repertoire sequencing, the TCR beta CDR3 regions were amplified from RNA transcripts. HTBI primers were employed in first-round RT-PCR, then a second-round multiplex PCR followed. TCRdb reprocessed the multiplex PCR reads via MiXCR and lists one record per CDR3 protein. The sample records a few hundred thousand distinct CDR3 sequences, 15% to 20% being singletons.

This receptor was taken from an adult man with Graves' ophthalmopathy. J is TRBJ2-7 and V is TRBV29-1; a weak D match, TRBD2 (6 bases). The sample comprised peripheral blood. Here the CDR3 DNA reads TGCAGCGCCGCCGGGGGATCCTACGAGCAGTACTTC. It translates to CSAAGGSYEQYF.